This TCR beta chain came from a study of Graves' ophthalmopathy and Graves' hyperthyroidism. General study findings and limits: Most thyroid clonotypes expanded beyond 0.001 frequency were also found in blood.

At least ten counts were recorded for this clonotype. Its target is unknown. A duration under 3 months, NOSPECS ≥4, CAS ≥3 and moderate-to-severe activity characterized the donors with ophthalmopathy. Researchers took RNA transcripts and amplified TCR beta CDR3 regions from them. A first-round RT-PCR used HTBI primers, followed by a second-round multiplex PCR. TCRdb analysed the multiplex PCR reads with MiXCR anew, one entry per CDR3 protein. The table includes 150,000 to 200,000 distinct CDR3 sequences, roughly two fifths detected once. Losses at the gene ends were 2 bases for V and 2 bases for J; bases not matched to a gene: 8. The CDR3 length is 17 residues. Per the germline V gene, CDR1 is SGHTA and CDR2 is FQGTGA.

The sample taken for sequencing was peripheral blood. The V and J genes are TRBV7-3 and TRBJ2-2, with TRBD2 identical over 7 bases. The clonotype was recovered from a man between 25 and 39 years old with Graves' ophthalmopathy. The CDR3 loop is CASSLSGTTLNTGELFF. In nucleotides, the CDR3 is TGTGCCAGCAGCTTATCCGGGACTACCCTCAACACCGGGGAGCTGTTTTTT. Full variable domain (rest looked up from reference TRBV7-3 and TRBJ2-2): GAGVSQTPSNKVTEKGKYVELRCDPISGHTALYWYRQSLGQGPEFLIYFQGTGAADDSGLPNDRFFAVRPEGSVSTLKIQRTERGDSAVYLCASSLSGTTLNTGELFFGEGSRLTVL.